These 4 T cell receptor beta chains were all obtained from the same sample, sequenced in a study of identical twins. TCRdb recomputed calls from the 5' RACE reads with MiXCR, one row per CDR3 protein. The sample carries some 20,000 distinct CDR3 sequences, approximately 70% recorded once. Input material: memory (CD45RO+) T cells sorted from blood. These receptors came from a young woman in good health. This table probably holds off-target reads from a library built for another chain.

This clonotype was seen only once. The chain couples TRBV2 to TRBJ2-1, with D possibly TRBD2 on 6 matching bases. The germline CDR1 and CDR2 sequences are SNHLY and FYNNEI. Trimming shortened V by 0 bases and J by 7 bases, and 16 bases separated the two germline ends. The CDR3 extends over 16 amino acids. In DNA form, the CDR3 reads TGTGCCAGCAGTGAAGCGAGGCTAGCGTTGGGGAATGAGCAGTTCTTC. Amino acid sequence: CASSEARLALGNEQFF.

This clonotype was counted once. V and J are TRBV18 and TRBJ2-1; 8 bases agree with TRBD2. CDR1 and CDR2 from the germline V gene are KGHSH and LQKENI. J lost 8 bases, V lost 3 bases, and 9 bases had no gene match. The CDR3 has 15 residues. The CDR3 is CASSPSGLRGDEQFF. CDR3 nucleotides: TGTGCCAGCTCACCCTCAGGCTTGCGGGGGGATGAGCAGTTCTTC.

CDR3 DNA sequence: TGTGCCAGCAGTGTCCCAGGGCCTTCCTACGAGCAGTACTTC. It translates to CASSVPGPSYEQYF. This chain uses TRBV28 with TRBJ2-7; a possible D gene is TRBD1 (5 bases). V lost 5 bases, J lost 1 base, and 12 bases lay in between. This CDR3 is 14 amino acids long. Germline V gives CDR1 MDHEN, CDR2 SYDVKM.

The chain has TRBV23-1 and TRBJ1-5; 8 bases agree with TRBD1. TRBV23-1 is annotated as an ORF whose role is uncertain. The CDR3 totals 17 residues. Trimming cost V 2 bases and J 7 bases; bases outside gene matches: 13. CDR3 nucleotides: TGCGCCAGCAGTCAACCCCGACAGGGGAAGGCGAGACAGCCCCAGCATTTT. Its translation is CASSQPRQGKARQPQHF.